This T cell receptor (beta chain) appears in the sequencing data of a study of cytomegalovirus exposure and HLA in healthy donors. Study findings and constraints: A few of the chains that were CMV-associated were confirmed in vitro to be specific for CMV antigens. According to a later analysis, donors in an Asian-associated ancestry cluster reportedly had fewer N-insertions than the 666-donor mean. It was in a later analysis that TCR association rates were seen to vary by HLA locus, highest for DRB1 and lowest for HLA-C.

Researchers ran the PCR with 60 Vbeta and 13 Jbeta primers. Generated by immunoSEQ multiplex PCR, the TCRdb table keeps only in-frame clones and is missing some. Of 100,000 to 120,000 clones in the sample, 75% to 80% are singletons; the top ten hold approximately 1.3%. This clone was seen more than once but under ten times. Its matching antigen is unknown. The CDR3 extends over 11 amino acids. The germline V gene has CDR1 SEHNR and CDR2 FQNEAQ (reference sequence). The V and J ends lost 8 bases and 7 bases respectively, with 12 bases between them. This receptor was taken from a woman aged 25 to 45 in good health and CMV-seronegative. V and J are TRBV7-9 and TRBJ2-7; tentative D call: TRBD2 (5 bases). The sequenced material came from PBMCs. The CDR3 region is CASSRVEEQYF. The CDR3 DNA reads TGTGCCAGCTCGCGGGTAGAGGAGCAGTACTTC.